This entry features one T cell receptor beta chain sequence. What it recognizes is unknown. Clones were sequenced by immunoSEQ multiplex PCR, and TCRdb holds only the in-frame ones, with some missing. The sample holds over 70,000 clones, approximately 91% seen once. These data belong to a study of T cell responses to AZD1222 COVID-19 vaccine. Study background: The study pooled second doses at about 4 or about 12 weeks. Findings and limits, study-wide: Baseline serostatus was positive in only five to seven AZD1222 recipients. Repertoires were collected only later (after the peak T cell response had occurred). Clonal diversity was possibly underestimated; the donors were predominantly white British and more often female.

V dropped 2 bases and J dropped 2 bases, with 16 bases sitting between them. Germline values: CDR1 PRHDT, CDR2 FYEKMQ (reference sequence). CDR3 length equals 16 residues. The source of this sequence is an adult in good health. The specimen comprised peripheral blood, sampled on day 0 of AZD1222 vaccination. This chain links TRBV13 with TRBJ2-7, with D possibly matching TRBD2 (6 bases). The CDR3 sequence is CASSLSYGTLAYEQYF. The CDR3, as DNA: TGTGCCAGCAGCTTAAGTTACGGGACTCTTGCCTACGAGCAGTACTTC.